This T cell receptor beta chain was obtained from a study of cytomegalovirus exposure and HLA in healthy donors. Study background: Among the roughly 400 donors who were genotyped, roughly 86% fell in the genetic ancestry cluster that is associated with self-reported Caucasian donors.

For this clone: What it binds is not known.

Points from the study as a whole: Analyzed later, association rates of TCRs varied across HLA loci, with DRB1 most and HLA-C fewest.

V dropped 7 bases and J dropped 1 base, with 13 bases sitting between them. CDR1 and CDR2 from the germline V gene are MNHNS and SASEGT. This CDR3 region has 14 residues. In the PCR, 60 Vbeta and 13 Jbeta primers were used. Sequencing was performed with immunoSEQ multiplex PCR; in TCRdb, only in-frame clones are kept and a portion is missing. This table lists 30,000 to 35,000 clones. The sequencing input was PBMCs. The clonotype originates from a woman aged 35 to 49 in good health and CMV-seropositive. The gene calls are TRBV6-1 and TRBJ1-1; D possibly corresponds to TRBD1 (5 bases). In DNA, the CDR3 is TGTGCCAGCAAAAGGGGCCCTCGGAACACTGAAGCTTTCTTT. It encodes CASKRGPRNTEAFF.